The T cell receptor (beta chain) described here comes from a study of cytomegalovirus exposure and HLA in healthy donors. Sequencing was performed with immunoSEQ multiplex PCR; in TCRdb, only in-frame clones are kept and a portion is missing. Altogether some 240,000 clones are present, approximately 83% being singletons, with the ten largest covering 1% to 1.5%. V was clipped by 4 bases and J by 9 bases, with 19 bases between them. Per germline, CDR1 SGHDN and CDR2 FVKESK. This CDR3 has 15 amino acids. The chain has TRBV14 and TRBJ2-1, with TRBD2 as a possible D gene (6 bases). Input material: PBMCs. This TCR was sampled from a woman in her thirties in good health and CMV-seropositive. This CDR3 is CASSRVGGWEAEQFF. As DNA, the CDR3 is TGTGCCAGCAGCCGAGTTGGCGGGTGGGAGGCTGAGCAGTTCTTC.